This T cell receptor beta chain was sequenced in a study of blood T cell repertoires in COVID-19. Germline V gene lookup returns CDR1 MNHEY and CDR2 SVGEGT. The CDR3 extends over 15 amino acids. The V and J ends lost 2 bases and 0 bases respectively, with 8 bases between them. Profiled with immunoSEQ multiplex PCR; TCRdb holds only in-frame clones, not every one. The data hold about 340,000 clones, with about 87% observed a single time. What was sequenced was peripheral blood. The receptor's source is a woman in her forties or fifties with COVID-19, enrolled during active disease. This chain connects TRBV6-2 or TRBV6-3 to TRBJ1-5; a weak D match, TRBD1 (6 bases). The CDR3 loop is CASSYGGLSNQPQHF. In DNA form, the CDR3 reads TGTGCCAGCAGTTACGGGGGCCTTAGCAATCAGCCCCAGCATTTT.